These T cell receptor beta chains were read from a single sample in a study of cytomegalovirus exposure and HLA in healthy donors. Clones were read by immunoSEQ multiplex PCR, and TCRdb kept only the in-frame ones, dropping some. The sample has about 150,000 clones; just under 65% are singletons. Sequencing was performed on PBMCs. These TCRs come from a woman aged 55-70 years in good health and CMV-seropositive. CDR3s include the opening cysteine and the closing phenylalanine or tryptophan. Fields, in order: D gene, V gene, J gene, clone size, CDR3 protein, CDR3 DNA. The D gene is left open where the match is weak. For some rows the clone size is stated as once, few or many, or as a class when expanded; others skip it.

TRBD1	TRBV9	TRBJ2-7	once	CASSVQGTGGFYEQYF	TGTGCCAGCAGCGTACAAGGGACAGGGGGATTCTACGAGCAGTACTTC
.	TRBV7-8	TRBJ2-3	.	CASSLDRIDTQYF	TGTGCCAGCAGCTTAGATCGTATAGATACGCAGTATTTT
.	TRBV28	TRBJ1-1	.	CASSLRRGWGEAFF	TGTGCCAGCAGTTTACGTAGGGGTTGGGGAGAAGCTTTCTTT
TRBD2	TRBV5-5	TRBJ2-7	.	CASSLSLARSYEQYF	TGTGCCAGCAGCTTGTCACTAGCGCGATCCTACGAGCAGTACTTC
.	TRBV4-1	TRBJ2-7	.	CASSQLSSRYEQYF	TGCGCCAGCAGCCAACTGAGTTCGAGATACGAGCAGTACTTC
TRBD1	TRBV6-6	TRBJ1-4	.	CASSPRQGADEKLFF	TGTGCCAGCAGTCCCAGACAGGGGGCCGATGAAAAACTGTTTTTT
TRBD1	TRBV28	TRBJ2-7	.	CASSPVTGGDEQYF	TGTGCCAGCAGCCCTGTGACAGGGGGCGACGAGCAGTACTTC
TRBD1	TRBV19	TRBJ1-5	few	CASSGGQGVGQPQHF	TGTGCCAGTAGTGGAGGACAGGGTGTAGGTCAGCCCCAGCATTTT
TRBD1	TRBV14	TRBJ1-1	.	CASSPRDRGRKNEARGFF	TGTGCCAGCAGCCCCCGGGACAGGGGGCGAAAGAATGAAGCTAGGGGTTTCTTT
TRBD1	TRBV11-2	TRBJ2-7	.	CASSLRRTGGFYEQYF	TGTGCCAGCAGCTTAAGGCGGACAGGGGGGTTCTACGAGCAGTACTTC
TRBD1	TRBV28	TRBJ1-1	.	CASSPNLDLWDRDTEAFF	TGTGCCAGCAGTCCAAACCTCGACCTTTGGGACAGAGACACTGAAGCTTTCTTT
TRBD1	TRBV27	TRBJ2-7	.	CASSFLPGQGDYEQYF	TGTGCCAGCAGTTTCCTCCCTGGACAGGGAGACTACGAGCAGTACTTC
.	TRBV7-8	TRBJ2-5	.	CASTDSVIQETQYF	TGTGCCAGCACAGATAGCGTAATTCAAGAGACCCAGTACTTC
.	TRBV10-3	TRBJ2-7	.	CAISGIREAYEQYF	TGTGCCATCAGTGGGATCAGGGAGGCCTACGAGCAGTACTTC
TRBD2	TRBV2	TRBJ2-1	few	CASSLRLAGGNEQFF	TGTGCCAGCAGCCTTAGACTAGCGGGAGGGAATGAGCAGTTCTTC
TRBD2	TRBV12-5	TRBJ2-1	.	CASGNGLAGAEEQFF	TGTGCTAGTGGTAACGGACTAGCGGGAGCAGAGGAGCAGTTCTTC
TRBD1	TRBV28	TRBJ1-1	.	CASSLQDRSVLEAFF	TGTGCCAGCAGTTTGCAGGACAGGAGCGTATTGGAAGCTTTCTTT
TRBD1	TRBV19	TRBJ1-4	once	CARNIRQGTNEKLFF	TGTGCACGAAATATCAGACAGGGAACGAATGAAAAACTGTTTTTT
.	TRBV6-4	TRBJ2-1	medium-sized	CASSRLGDSDEQFF	TGTGCCAGCAGTCGTCTAGGGGACTCCGATGAGCAGTTCTTC
.	TRBV28	TRBJ1-2	.	CASSFLQNYGYTF	TGTGCCAGCAGTTTTCTCCAGAACTATGGCTACACCTTC
TRBD1	TRBV4-1	TRBJ1-1	once	CASSSSRRGPFNTEAFF	TGCGCCAGCAGCTCGTCCCGCAGGGGGCCTTTTAACACTGAAGCTTTCTTT
TRBD1	TRBV28	TRBJ1-5	.	CATRTGGRGNQPQHF	TGTGCCACCAGGACAGGTGGACGTGGCAATCAGCCCCAGCATTTT
TRBD2	TRBV6-5	TRBJ2-5	.	CASTPLAGGKETQYF	TGTGCCAGCACTCCACTAGCGGGAGGAAAAGAGACCCAGTACTTC
.	TRBV9	TRBJ1-6	few	CASSAERGNSPLHF	TGTGCCAGCAGCGCAGAGAGAGGTAATTCACCCCTCCACTTT
.	TRBV7-9	TRBJ2-3	.	CASSLSERVTRTDTQYF	TGTGCCAGCAGCTTATCGGAGAGGGTCACTCGCACAGATACGCAGTATTTT
TRBD2	TRBV9	TRBJ2-3	few	CASSVAGASGIETQYF	TGTGCCAGCAGCGTAGCTGGGGCTAGCGGGATAGAGACGCAGTATTTT
.	TRBV7-8	TRBJ2-1	.	CASSLGDGSKRNEQFF	TGTGCCAGCAGCTTAGGGGACGGGAGTAAAAGAAATGAGCAGTTCTTC
TRBD2	TRBV4-3	TRBJ2-7	once	CASSRTLAGRNYEQYF	TGCGCCAGCAGCCGAACACTAGCGGGAAGGAACTACGAGCAGTACTTC
TRBD2	TRBV5-1	TRBJ2-1	few	CASSPGLAGVQGNEQFF	TGCGCCAGCAGCCCGGGACTAGCGGGAGTCCAGGGGAATGAGCAGTTCTTC
TRBD1	TRBV9	TRBJ1-2	.	CASSAGQGNYGYTF	TGTGCCAGCAGCGCGGGACAGGGTAACTATGGCTACACCTTC
TRBD2	TRBV18	TRBJ2-1	few	CASSPLLAATYNEQFF	TGTGCCAGCTCACCCCTTCTAGCGGCAACCTACAATGAGCAGTTCTTC
TRBD2	TRBV6-1	TRBJ2-1	.	CASRRGGSLNEQFF	TGTGCCAGCAGAAGGGGCGGGAGTCTCAATGAGCAGTTCTTC
.	TRBV6-6	TRBJ1-1	.	CASRRGAEAFF	TGTGCCAGCCGACGTGGGGCGGAAGCTTTCTTT
.	TRBV9	TRBJ2-1	.	CASSRDSWYNEQFF	TGTGCCAGCAGCCGGGACTCTTGGTACAATGAGCAGTTCTTC
TRBD2	TRBV28	TRBJ2-1	.	CANGVAGVNEQFF	TGTGCCAATGGAGTAGCGGGAGTTAATGAGCAGTTCTTC
TRBD2	TRBV30	TRBJ2-3	.	CAWSVKGAGGLVDTQYF	TGTGCCTGGAGTGTAAAGGGAGCGGGAGGGCTAGTGGATACGCAGTATTTT
TRBD2	TRBV7-2	TRBJ2-5	.	CASSFTSGSQETQYF	TGTGCCAGCAGCTTTACTAGCGGGAGCCAAGAGACCCAGTACTTC